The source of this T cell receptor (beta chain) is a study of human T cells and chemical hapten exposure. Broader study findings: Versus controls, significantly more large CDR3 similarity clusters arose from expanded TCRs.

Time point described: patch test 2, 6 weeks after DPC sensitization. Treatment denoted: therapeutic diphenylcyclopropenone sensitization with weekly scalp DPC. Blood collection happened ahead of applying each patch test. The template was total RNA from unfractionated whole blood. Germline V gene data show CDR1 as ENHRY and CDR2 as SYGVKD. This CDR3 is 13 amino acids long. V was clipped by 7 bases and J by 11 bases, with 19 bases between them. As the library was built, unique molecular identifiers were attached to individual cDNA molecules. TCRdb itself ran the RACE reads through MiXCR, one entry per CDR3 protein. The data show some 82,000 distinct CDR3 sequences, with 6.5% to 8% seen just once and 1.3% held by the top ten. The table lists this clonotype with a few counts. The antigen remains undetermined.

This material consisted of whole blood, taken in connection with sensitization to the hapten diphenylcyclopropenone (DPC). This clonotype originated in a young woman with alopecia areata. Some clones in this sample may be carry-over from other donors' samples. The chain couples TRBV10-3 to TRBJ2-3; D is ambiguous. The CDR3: CAINSDGRLGQYF. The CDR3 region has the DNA TGTGCCATCAACTCGGACGGTCGATTAGGGCAGTATTTT.